This passage covers 32 T cell receptor beta chains from one sample sequenced in a study of blood T cell repertoires in COVID-19. Some clones are missing from TCRdb's copy, which holds only in-frame ones; the method was immunoSEQ multiplex PCR. The top ten clones hold around 12% of a sample with around 300,000 clones, 86% of them seen once. Sequencing was done on a sample of peripheral blood. The receptors originated from a woman in her 70s with COVID-19, enrolled during active disease.

In its sample, this clone was seen a few times. The chain has TRBV4-1 and TRBJ2-7; 7 positions agree with TRBD1. V lost 0 bases, J lost 0 bases, and 5 bases stayed unmatched. The CDR3 is made up of 16 amino acids. Germline V gene lookup returns CDR1 MGHRA and CDR2 YSYEKL. CDR3 sequence reads: CASSQDQDRTSYEQYF. The CDR3 DNA is TGCGCCAGCAGCCAAGATCAGGACAGGACCTCCTACGAGCAGTACTTC.

Only a few counts were recorded for this clone. The chain uses TRBV27 and TRBJ2-1; 11 bases align to TRBD1. Unmatched junction bases numbered 7, after V lost 6 bases and J lost 9 bases. Germline values: CDR1 MNHEY, CDR2 SMNVEV (reference sequence). The CDR3 runs to 14 residues. The CDR3 DNA reads TGTGCCAGCAGACCGGGACAGGGGGTTGGTGAGCAGTTCTTC. Translation gives CASRPGQGVGEQFF.

The rearrangement uses TRBV28 and TRBJ2-1, with TRBD1 matching 9 bases. V gave up 3 bases and J gave up 7 bases; unmatched junction bases: 10. This CDR3 is 16 amino acids long. The V gene's germline CDR1 is MDHEN and CDR2 SYDVKM. The CDR3 loop is CASSFSPDRGRNEQFF. CDR3 sequence (DNA): TGTGCCAGCAGTTTTTCCCCCGACAGGGGGAGGAATGAGCAGTTCTTC. Filled out from reference TRBV28 and TRBJ2-1, the complete variable domain reads DVKVTQSSRYLVKRTGEKVFLECVQDMDHENMFWYRQDPGLGLRLIYFSYDVKMKEKGDIPEGYSVSREKKERFSLILESASTNQTSMYLCASSFSPDRGRNEQFFGPGTRLTVL.

The rearrangement links TRBV7-2 to TRBJ1-2; 7 bases agree with TRBD1. V lost 4 bases and J lost 10; bases outside the gene matches: 9. Germline V gene sequence: CDR1 SGHTA, CDR2 FQGNSA. This CDR3 is 13 amino acids long. This chain's CDR3 is CASSSRTGVDYTF. The CDR3 DNA follows: TGTGCCAGCAGCTCACGGACAGGAGTGGACTACACCTTC.

V is TRBV29-1 and J is TRBJ1-4; D not certain. CDR3 length: 14 amino acids. Deletions cut 4 bases from V and 8 bases from J, with 17 bases between. Germline V gives CDR1 SQVTM, CDR2 ANQGSEA. The CDR3, as DNA: TGCAGCGTTGCCTCTTCGGGAGTAGGCGAAAAACTGTTTTTT. Translated, it gives CSVASSGVGEKLFF.

The CDR3 nucleotides are TGTGCCAGCAGTTTCAGACTGTCTAATTCACCCCTCCACTTT. Translating gives CASSFRLSNSPLHF. The V and J genes are TRBV27 and TRBJ1-6; D is undetermined. The CDR3 has 14 amino acids. CDR1 and CDR2 from the germline V gene are MNHEY and SMNVEV (reference sequence). Deletions cut 3 bases from V and 6 bases from J, with 9 bases between.

CDR3 sequence reads: CSVEGVAGAIDTQYF. CDR3 bases: TGCAGCGTTGAAGGTGTAGCGGGGGCGATAGATACGCAGTATTTT. The chain employs TRBV29-1 and TRBJ2-3, with 9 nucleotides matching TRBD2. CDR3 length equals 15 residues. With V trimmed by 1 base and J by 5 bases, 7 bases remained unmatched. Germline CDR1 SQVTM, CDR2 ANQGSEA.

The chain recombines TRBV7-2 with TRBJ2-3, with 9 bases fitting TRBD2. CDR1 is SGHTA and CDR2 is FQGNSA in the germline V gene. The ends lost 6 bases at V and 4 bases at J; junction bases unmatched: 8. CDR3 length: 15 amino acids. For the CDR3, the DNA is TGTGCCAGCAGATCTGGCGGGGGGGGACCAGATACGCAGTATTTT. It codes for CASRSGGGGPDTQYF. The entire variable domain, with the rest obtained from reference TRBV7-2 and TRBJ2-3, is as follows: GAGVSQSPSNKVTEKGKDVELRCDPISGHTALYWYRQSLGQGLEFLIYFQGNSAPDKSGLPSDRFSAERTGGSVSTLTIQRTQQEDSAVYLCASRSGGGGPDTQYFGPGTRLTVL.

The chain carries TRBV5-1 and TRBJ2-5, with a tentative D call TRBD2 (5 bases). Germline assignment: CDR1 SGHRS and CDR2 YFSETQ. The CDR3 consists of 15 residues. The V and J ends lost 0 bases and 4 bases respectively, with 13 bases between them. CDR3 region: CASSLARGSGETQYF. The CDR3 DNA is TGCGCCAGCAGCTTGGCCAGAGGGTCCGGAGAGACCCAGTACTTC.

J is TRBJ1-2 and V is TRBV6-2 or TRBV6-3; no clear D. Germline V lookup: CDR1 MNHEY, CDR2 SVGEGT. The V gene lost 3 bases and the J gene lost 7 bases, with 9 bases spanning the gap. The CDR3 sequence is 12 residues long. The CDR3 here is CASSYYVRGYTF. In nucleotides, the CDR3 is TGTGCCAGCAGTTATTATGTTCGTGGCTACACCTTC.

The rearrangement links TRBV12-5 to TRBJ1-3; 9 positions agree with TRBD1. V was clipped by 5 bases and J by 4 bases; unmatched bases: 12. The germline V gene encodes CDR1 LGHNT and CDR2 FRNRAP. CDR3 size: 17 residues. CDR3 in amino acids: CASGRPRDRVTGNTIYF. The CDR3 DNA is TGTGCTAGTGGTCGCCCCCGGGACAGGGTAACAGGAAACACCATATATTTT.

The CDR3 spells CASSEEGGGTEAFF. In nucleotides, the CDR3 is TGTGCCAGCAGTGAGGAGGGTGGGGGCACTGAAGCTTTCTTT. V usage is TRBV6-4 and J usage is TRBJ1-1, with D possibly matching TRBD1 (5 bases). The germline CDR1 and CDR2 sequences are MRHNA and SNTAGT. V lost 3 bases to trimming and J lost 4 bases, with 12 bases between them. The CDR3 totals 14 residues.

This rearrangement joins TRBV30 to TRBJ2-3; 15 nucleotides line up with TRBD2. Trimming took 8 bases from V and 2 from J; bases not matched to a gene: 8. Germline CDR1 and CDR2: GTSNPN and SVGIG (reference sequence). CDR3 length equals 16 residues. CDR3 sequence (DNA): TGTGCCCTTGGGACTAGCGGGGGGAGTCCCACAGATACGCAGTATTTT. Its protein is CALGTSGGSPTDTQYF.

The chain combines TRBV19 with TRBJ2-7; TRBD2 aligns across 8 bases. The J segment lost 2 bases and the V segment lost 1 base, leaving 4 bases of the junction unmatched. Germline loops: CDR1 LNHDA, CDR2 SQIVND (reference sequence). The length of the CDR3 is 15 residues. DNA of the CDR3: TGTGCCAGTAGTATAGCGGGGGGGTCACCCTACGAGCAGTACTTC. It specifies CASSIAGGSPYEQYF.

The CDR3 region has the DNA TGCAGCGTTGATTTGACAGGCCAAGAGACCCAGTACTTC. Protein sequence: CSVDLTGQETQYF. The chain recombines TRBV29-1 with TRBJ2-5, with D maybe TRBD1 (6 bases). Germline lookup yields CDR1 SQVTM and CDR2 ANQGSEA. V shed 3 bases and J shed 1 base, with 9 bases lying between them. The CDR3 covers 13 residues.

This chain joins TRBV2 and TRBJ2-7, with TRBD2 identical over 8 bases. J was trimmed by 0 bases and V by 6 bases; bases with no gene match: 7. CDR1 and CDR2 (germline): SNHLY, FYNNEI. This CDR3 has 15 amino acids. Here the CDR3 reads CASSRTGGASYEQYF. The CDR3 region has the DNA TGTGCCAGCAGCCGGACGGGAGGGGCCTCCTACGAGCAGTACTTC.

The chain employs TRBV3-1 (or the pseudogene TRBV3-2) and TRBJ2-1; TRBD2 matches 10 bases. J was trimmed by 9 bases and V by 7 bases; bases with no gene match: 12. CDR1 is LGHDT and CDR2 is YNNKEL in the germline V gene (reference sequence). The CDR3 is 15 amino acids. This chain's CDR3 is CASTRTSSGGGEQFF. CDR3 bases: TGTGCCAGCACCCGAACCTCTAGCGGGGGCGGTGAGCAGTTCTTC.

The V gene is TRBV5-1, the J gene TRBJ1-3, with TRBD1 identical over 10 bases. The germline V gene has CDR1 SGHRS and CDR2 YFSETQ. This CDR3 comprises 17 residues. The V gene end was trimmed by 0 bases and the J gene end by 0 bases; junction bases not matched to a gene: 3. CDR3 loop: CASSLGDRGSSGNTIYF. The CDR3 DNA reads as TGCGCCAGCAGCTTGGGGGACAGGGGTTCCTCTGGAAACACCATATATTTT.

The genes are TRBV2 and TRBJ1-1; D unresolved. CDR1 is SNHLY and CDR2 is FYNNEI in the germline V gene. The CDR3 sequence is 14 residues long. Trimming shortened V by 4 bases and J by 1 base, and 10 bases separated the two germline ends. CDR3 DNA: TGTGCCAGCAGTGGGGGAGATCGGAACACTGAAGCTTTCTTT. Its translation: CASSGGDRNTEAFF.

The genes are TRBV4-3 and TRBJ2-3, with D unresolved. The V gene's germline CDR1 is LGHNA and CDR2 YSLEER. The CDR3 extends over 13 amino acids. V gave up 0 bases and J gave up 6 bases, with 7 bases separating them. The CDR3 DNA follows: TGCGCCAGCAGCCAAGAAATCGGGGATACGCAGTATTTT. This encodes CASSQEIGDTQYF.

The chain combines TRBV5-1 with TRBJ1-1; D is ambiguous. CDR1 is SGHRS, CDR2 YFSETQ, per germline. The CDR3 has 12 amino acids. The ends were cut back, 0 bases at V and 7 bases at J, with 7 bases in the middle. The CDR3 DNA is TGCGCCAGCAGCTTGGCGGGAGGTGAAGCTTTCTTT. Translation gives CASSLAGGEAFF.

With regard to this clone: The same CDR3 can be traced to other DNA sequences in this sample. In nucleotides, the CDR3 is TGTGCCAGCAGCTTCGGGGGGGACTATGGCTACACCTTC. This encodes CASSFGGDYGYTF. The rearrangement links TRBV7-9 to TRBJ1-2; D might be TRBD1 (5 bases). V was trimmed by 3 bases and J by 3 bases, leaving 8 bases between them. Germline CDR1 and CDR2: SEHNR and FQNEAQ (reference sequence). The CDR3 loop spans 13 amino acids.

CDR3 in amino acids: CASSAGVYNSPLHF. CDR3 nucleotide sequence: TGTGCCAGCAGCGCAGGGGTTTATAATTCACCCCTCCACTTT. The chain links TRBV6-5 to TRBJ1-6; TRBD1 might be the D (6 bases). The germline V gene encodes CDR1 MNHEY and CDR2 SVGAGI. The V and J ends lost 6 bases and 4 bases respectively, with 10 bases between them. The CDR3 runs 14 residues.

This chain joins TRBV12-3 or TRBV12-4 and TRBJ2-7; D may be TRBD1 (6 bases). V lost 5 bases to trimming and J lost 3 bases, with 11 bases between them. The CDR3 length is 13 residues. The CDR3 nucleotides are TGTGCCAGCAGTCGACAGGTCCTCTACGAGCAGTACTTC. As protein: CASSRQVLYEQYF.

This clone was seen a handful of times. This chain connects TRBV4-3 to TRBJ1-2, with 8 bases aligning to TRBD1. The CDR3 spans 13 residues. CDR1 is LGHNA and CDR2 is YSLEER in the germline V gene. V lost 5 bases to trimming and J lost 10 bases; unmatched junction nucleotides: 9. The CDR3 sequence is CASSGELGQVYTF. The CDR3 DNA reads as TGCGCCAGCAGCGGGGAGCTGGGACAGGTCTACACCTTC.

The chain couples TRBV5-1 to TRBJ2-1; 10 bases match TRBD2. Trimming took 0 bases from V and 8 from J; bases not matched to a gene: 8. Germline CDR1 and CDR2: SGHRS and YFSETQ. The CDR3 runs 16 residues. CDR3: CASSLGVSGGADEQFF. As DNA, the CDR3 is TGCGCCAGCAGCTTGGGTGTGAGCGGGGGGGCCGATGAGCAGTTCTTC.

The V gene is TRBV30, the J gene TRBJ2-7, with TRBD1 identical over 9 bases. Trimming removed 7 bases from V and 5 bases from J; junction bases left unmatched: 6. The germline V gene encodes CDR1 GTSNPN and CDR2 SVGIG (reference sequence). There are 12 residues in the CDR3. Here the CDR3 reads CALDRGFDEQYF. In nucleotides, the CDR3 is TGTGCCTTGGACAGGGGTTTCGACGAGCAGTACTTC.

V usage is TRBV3-1 (or the pseudogene TRBV3-2) and J usage is TRBJ2-3, with D possibly being TRBD1 (6 bases). Trimming removed 3 bases at V and 2 bases at J, with 12 bases between. This CDR3 has 15 residues. Germline CDR1 reads LGHDT; CDR2 reads YNNKEL (reference sequence). As DNA, the CDR3 is TGTGCCAGCAGCCACCGGGACATCGTCACAGATACGCAGTATTTT. Protein: CASSHRDIVTDTQYF.

The sample holds one count of this clone. The chain combines TRBV4-3 with TRBJ2-1, with D perhaps matching TRBD2 (5 bases). Germline lookup yields CDR1 LGHNA and CDR2 YSLEER. V was cut by 0 bases and J by 4 bases, with 10 bases left in between. The CDR3 has 15 residues. The CDR3 DNA is TGCGCCAGCAGCCAAGATGAGGGCAGTTACAATGAGCAGTTCTTC. Translating gives CASSQDEGSYNEQFF.

V gene TRBV24-1 combines with J gene TRBJ2-1; 9 bases align to TRBD2. Trimming took 3 bases from V and 8 from J; bases not matched to a gene: 1. Per the germline V gene, CDR1 is KGHDR and CDR2 is SFDVKD. The CDR3 contains 13 residues. CDR3 DNA sequence: TGTGCCACCAGTGATGCGGGGGGGGATGAGCAGTTCTTC. It is translated as CATSDAGGDEQFF.

V and J are TRBV15 and TRBJ2-5; 11 bases fit TRBD2. Germline CDR1 and CDR2: LNHNV and YYDKDF (reference sequence). The CDR3 consists of 14 residues. With V trimmed by 5 bases and J by 4 bases, 3 bases remained unmatched. CDR3 DNA: TGTGCCACCAGCGGGGGACTAGCGGTAGAGACCCAGTACTTC. It encodes CATSGGLAVETQYF.

This clone has just a few counts. The chain joins TRBV2 to TRBJ1-4, with D possibly being TRBD1 (6 bases). Trimming removed 1 base from V and 4 bases from J, with 10 bases in between. CDR1 and CDR2 from the germline V gene are SNHLY and FYNNEI. CDR3 length: 15 amino acids. The CDR3 DNA sequence: TGTGCCAGCAGTGAAGAACTCAGGGGTAATGAAAAACTGTTTTTT. This codes for CASSEELRGNEKLFF.